This T cell receptor (beta chain) was sequenced in a study of spatial heterogeneity in lung cancer. Whole-study context: Among detected sequences, beta-chain ones consistently exceeded alpha-chain ones in number.

As to time point: sample taken at primary tumor resection. Material for sequencing was whole RNA from tumor, nontumor lung or frozen PBMC, left unsorted. Each CDR3 protein gets one entry after TCRdb re-called the 5' RACE reads with MiXCR. The data hold about 39,000 distinct CDR3 sequences, with around 5.8% observed a single time. This clonotype was counted at least ten times. The receptor was isolated from a male donor with early-stage non-small cell lung cancer. The sequencing used PBMCs, collected at surgery.

The CDR3 nucleotides read TGTGCCAGCAGCTTAGTGCAAACCAAGACCGAAGCTTTCTTT. It encodes CASSLVQTKTEAFF. The chain uses TRBV7-9 and TRBJ1-1; D is undetermined. Trimming stripped 1 base from V and 8 bases from J, with 14 bases between. Germline V CDR1 and CDR2: SEHNR, FQNEAQ (reference sequence). The CDR3 has 14 residues. Together with reference TRBV7-9 and TRBJ1-1, the CDR3 gives the full variable domain: DTGVSQNPRHKITKRGQNVTFRCDPISEHNRLYWYRQTLGQGPEFLTYFQNEAQLEKSRLLSDRFSAERPKGSFSTLEIQRTEQGDSAMYLCASSLVQTKTEAFFGQGTRLTVV.